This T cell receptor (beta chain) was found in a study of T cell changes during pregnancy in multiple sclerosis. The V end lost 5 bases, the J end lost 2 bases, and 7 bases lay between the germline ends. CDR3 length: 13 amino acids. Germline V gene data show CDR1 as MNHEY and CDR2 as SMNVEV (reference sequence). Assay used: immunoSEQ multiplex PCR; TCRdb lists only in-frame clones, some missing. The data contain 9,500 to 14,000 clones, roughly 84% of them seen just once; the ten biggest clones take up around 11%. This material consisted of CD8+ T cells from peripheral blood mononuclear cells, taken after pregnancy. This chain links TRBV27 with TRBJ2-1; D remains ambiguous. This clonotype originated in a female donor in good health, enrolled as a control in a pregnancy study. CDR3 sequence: CASSSRPYNEQFF. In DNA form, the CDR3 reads TGTGCCAGCAGTAGCAGGCCCTACAATGAGCAGTTCTTC.